These 30 T cell receptor beta chains originate from one sample sequenced in a study of OX40 agonist ivuxolimab in advanced cancers. Here immunoSEQ multiplex PCR was the method, and the copy in TCRdb shows in-frame clones only, minus some. Among tens of thousands of clones listed, about 88% were seen once. The specimen comprised CD4+ or CD8+ T cells sorted from blood, sampled in a trial of the OX40 agonist ivuxolimab. The receptors shown here come from an adult with an advanced solid tumor such as melanoma, head and neck, liver or kidney cancer.

The rearrangement uses TRBV6-5 and TRBJ2-1, with 12 bases that match TRBD2. The J segment lost 4 bases and the V segment lost 6 bases, leaving 4 bases of the junction unmatched. Germline V gene data show CDR1 as MNHEY and CDR2 as SVGAGI. The CDR3 consists of 15 residues. CDR3 amino acids: CASSETSGSYNEQFF. In nucleotides, the CDR3 is TGTGCCAGCAGCGAGACTAGCGGGAGTTACAATGAGCAGTTCTTC.

V gene TRBV2 combines with J gene TRBJ1-4; D gene ambiguous. Between the trimmed V and J ends, which lost 7 bases and 2 bases, there was a span of 14 bases. CDR3 length equals 15 residues. Germline V gene sequence: CDR1 SNHLY, CDR2 FYNNEI. In DNA, the CDR3 is TGTGCCAGCAATCCCTTTTCAGCTACTAATGAAAAACTGTTTTTT. Residues: CASNPFSATNEKLFF.

The CDR3 coding sequence is TGTGCCAGCAGCTTGGTTCCCGGCGAGACCCAGTACTTC. Translation gives CASSLVPGETQYF. The V call is TRBV5-6, the J call TRBJ2-5; no reliable D call. V was trimmed by 0 bases and J by 5 bases, leaving 8 bases between them. Germline V gene sequence: CDR1 SGHDT, CDR2 YYEEEE. The CDR3 length is 13 residues. Combining the CDR3 with reference TRBV5-6 and TRBJ2-5 gives the whole variable domain DAGVTQSPTHLIKTRGQQVTLRCSPKSGHDTVSWYQQALGQGPQFIFQYYEEEERQRGNFPDRFSGHQFPNYSSELNVNALLLGDSALYLCASSLVPGETQYFGPGTRLLVL.

The rearrangement joins TRBV9 to TRBJ2-7, with D maybe TRBD2 (5 bases). The V gene's germline CDR1 is SGDLS and CDR2 YYNGEE. The V gene lost 5 bases and the J gene lost 3 bases, with 12 bases spanning the gap. The CDR3 totals 13 residues. For the CDR3, the DNA is TGTGCCAGCAGTCCGGTGAGCGGCTACGAGCAGTACTTC. This translates into CASSPVSGYEQYF.

This clone showed up just once. The V call is TRBV5-1, the J call TRBJ2-2; D is ambiguous. Trimming removed 4 bases at V and 8 bases at J, with 12 bases between. The germline V gene has CDR1 SGHRS and CDR2 YFSETQ. The CDR3 is 13 amino acids. The CDR3 loop reads CASSPTPEGELFF. CDR3 bases: TGCGCCAGCAGCCCTACCCCGGAGGGGGAGCTGTTTTTT. The full variable domain, completed using reference TRBV5-1 and TRBJ2-2, is KAGVTQTPRYLIKTRGQQVTLSCSPISGHRSVSWYQQTPGQGLQFLFEYFSETQRNKGNFPGRFSGRQFSNSRSEMNVSTLELGDSALYLCASSPTPEGELFFGEGSRLTVL.

The chain couples TRBV28 to TRBJ1-5; 7 nucleotides match TRBD1. The germline gives CDR1 MDHEN, CDR2 SYDVKM. This CDR3 is 16 amino acids long. Trimming removed 3 bases from V and 1 base from J; junction bases left unmatched: 6. The chain's CDR3 is CASSFHRGGSNQPQHF. DNA for the CDR3: TGTGCCAGCAGTTTTCACAGGGGAGGGAGCAATCAGCCCCAGCATTTT.

The gene calls are TRBV18 and TRBJ2-5, with TRBD2 as a possible D gene (6 bases). The V gene's germline CDR1 is KGHSH and CDR2 LQKENI. This CDR3 region has 14 residues. V gave up 2 bases and J gave up 5 bases, with 12 bases separating them. CDR3 residues: CASSPSLRGETQYF. The CDR3 nucleotides read TGTGCCAGCTCACCATCGCTTCGGGGGGAGACCCAGTACTTC.

The chain employs TRBV7-2 and TRBJ1-2; TRBD1 is a possible D gene (6 bases). V lost 3 bases to trimming and J lost 3 bases, with 8 bases between them. There are 13 residues in the CDR3. CDR1 and CDR2 from the germline V gene are SGHTA and FQGNSA. CDR3 sequence reads: CASSFDRYYGYTF. Here the CDR3 DNA reads TGTGCCAGCAGCTTCGACAGGTACTATGGCTACACCTTC.

Written as DNA, the CDR3 is TGTGCCAGCAGTTCGGGGCCCTATGGCTACACCTTC. Protein sequence: CASSSGPYGYTF. The genes are TRBV28 and TRBJ1-2; D perhaps matches TRBD1 (5 bases). This CDR3 comprises 12 residues. CDR1 MDHEN and CDR2 SYDVKM come from the germline V gene. Trimming took off 4 bases at V and 4 bases at J, with 7 bases between the two ends.

V gene TRBV28 combines with J gene TRBJ2-5, with no clear D. Trimming cost V 3 bases and J 5 bases, with 13 bases left between them. CDR1 is MDHEN and CDR2 is SYDVKM in the germline V gene. This CDR3 has 14 residues. In DNA form, the CDR3 reads TGTGCCAGCAGTTTCGGTCAGGCCCAGGAGACCCAGTACTTC. It specifies CASSFGQAQETQYF.

The chain carries TRBV5-5 and TRBJ1-3; no clear D. The length of the CDR3 is 13 residues. V lost 5 bases, J lost 2 bases, and 8 bases lay in between. Germline-derived CDR1 and CDR2 are SGHKS and YYEKEE (reference sequence). The CDR3 protein is CASSPAPGNTIYF. The DNA of the CDR3 is TGTGCCAGCAGTCCGGCCCCTGGAAACACCATATATTTT. The full variable domain, its missing parts supplied by reference TRBV5-5 and TRBJ1-3, is DAGVTQSPTHLIKTRGQQVTLRCSPISGHKSVSWYQQVLGQGPQFIFQYYEKEERGRGNFPDRFSARQFPNYSSELNVNALLLGDSALYLCASSPAPGNTIYFGEGSWLTVV.

The J gene is TRBJ2-3, the V gene TRBV7-3, with a tentative D call TRBD1 (6 bases). The V end was cut by 1 base, the J end by 1 base, with 9 bases between. This CDR3 region has 15 residues. The germline gives CDR1 SGHTA, CDR2 FQGTGA. In nucleotides, the CDR3 is TGTGCCAGCAGCTTAATAGCAGGGGGCACAGATACGCAGTATTTT. Translating gives CASSLIAGGTDTQYF.

The chain is built from TRBV6-1 and TRBJ2-5; 7 bases fit TRBD1. The germline V gene has CDR1 MNHNS and CDR2 SASEGT. The V and J ends lost 5 bases and 7 bases, in that order; junction bases with no gene match: 13. The CDR3 has 15 amino acids. The CDR3 sequence: CASSTVGQTLRTQYF. CDR3 DNA: TGTGCCAGCAGTACCGTGGGACAGACTTTACGGACCCAGTACTTC.

This rearrangement joins TRBV2 to TRBJ2-7; unclear D gene. The CDR3 is made up of 13 amino acids. Trimming pared 1 base from V and 4 bases from J, leaving 8 bases between. Germline V lookup: CDR1 SNHLY, CDR2 FYNNEI. The CDR3 bases are TGTGCCAGCAGTGAAGGTCTGAGATACGAGCAGTACTTC. Its translation is CASSEGLRYEQYF.

The chain has TRBV7-9 and TRBJ2-5; 8 bases fit TRBD1. Trimming at V came to 3 bases and at J to 5 bases, leaving 8 bases not matched to a gene. CDR1 is SEHNR, CDR2 FQNEAQ, per germline (reference sequence). The CDR3 covers 15 residues. CDR3 DNA sequence: TGTGCCAGCAGCTTCCTAGGACAGGGTAGGGAGACCCAGTACTTC. Translating it yields CASSFLGQGRETQYF. The variable domain in full, with the rest retrieved from reference TRBV7-9 and TRBJ2-5, is DTGVSQNPRHKITKRGQNVTFRCDPISEHNRLYWYRQTLGQGPEFLTYFQNEAQLEKSRLLSDRFSAERPKGSFSTLEIQRTEQGDSAMYLCASSFLGQGRETQYFGPGTRLLVL.

The V and J genes are TRBV29-1 and TRBJ2-7; 14 nucleotides match TRBD2. Per the germline V gene, CDR1 is SQVTM and CDR2 is ANQGSEA. Losses at the gene ends were 7 bases for V and 0 bases for J; bases not matched to a gene: 8. This CDR3 region has 16 residues. The chain's CDR3 is CSARGLAGVSSYEQYF. CDR3 coding DNA: TGCAGCGCCCGGGGACTAGCGGGAGTTAGCTCCTACGAGCAGTACTTC.

The chain combines TRBV9 with TRBJ1-1; D is undetermined. The CDR3 has 13 residues. Trimming pared 4 bases from V and 1 base from J, leaving 8 bases between. In germline, CDR1 is SGDLS, CDR2 YYNGEE. CDR3 protein: CASSLFENTEAFF. The CDR3 nucleotides are TGTGCCAGCAGCTTATTTGAGAACACTGAAGCTTTCTTT.

This clone has just a few counts. This sequence joins TRBV18 and TRBJ2-7; possible D gene TRBD1, 6 bases. CDR1 and CDR2 from the germline V gene are KGHSH and LQKENI. With 6 bases removed from V and 2 bases from J, the gap between germline ends came to 11 bases. This CDR3 is built from 13 residues. In DNA, the CDR3 is TGTGCCAGCTCGCCCGGGACAACCTACGAGCAGTACTTC. Its translation: CASSPGTTYEQYF.

This chain links TRBV5-1 with TRBJ1-2; 8 bases fit TRBD1. V gave up 5 bases and J gave up 5 bases; unmatched junction bases: 11. The germline CDR1 and CDR2 sequences are SGHRS and YFSETQ. The CDR3 has 15 residues. This CDR3 is CASRDDRTGNYGYTF. CDR3 bases: TGCGCCAGCAGAGACGACCGGACAGGGAATTATGGCTACACCTTC.

This chain joins TRBV11-2 and TRBJ2-4; D perhaps matches TRBD2 (5 bases). CDR3 length equals 15 residues. Germline-derived CDR1 and CDR2 are SGHAT and FQNNGV. V lost 5 bases, J lost 3 bases, and 14 bases lay in between. CDR3 loop: CASSVGGSGKNIQYF. The DNA for the CDR3 is TGTGCCAGCAGCGTCGGCGGGTCTGGCAAAAACATTCAGTACTTC.

To note about this clone: The sample contains more than one DNA sequence encoding this CDR3. This sequence joins TRBV29-1 and TRBJ2-7, with TRBD1 as a possible D gene (6 bases). Trimming pared 3 bases from V and 6 bases from J, leaving 9 bases between. CDR1 and CDR2 (germline): SQVTM, ANQGSEA. The CDR3 is 11 amino acids. The chain's CDR3 is CSVDRGSEQYF. In nucleotides, the CDR3 is TGCAGCGTTGATAGGGGGAGCGAGCAGTACTTC.

V and J are TRBV19 and TRBJ1-5; tentative D call: TRBD1 (5 bases). Germline assignment: CDR1 LNHDA and CDR2 SQIVND (reference sequence). V was trimmed by 5 bases and J by 2 bases, leaving 7 bases between them. CDR3 length: 13 amino acids. In DNA, the CDR3 is TGTGCCAGTAGTCGGGACGGCAATCAGCCCCAGCATTTT. Translation: CASSRDGNQPQHF.

The V call is TRBV28, the J call TRBJ2-7; possible D gene TRBD2, 5 bases. In germline, CDR1 is MDHEN, CDR2 SYDVKM. V lost 3 bases, J lost 4 bases, and 7 bases lay in between. This CDR3 contains 12 residues. CDR3 residues: CASSFGEYEQYF. The DNA for the CDR3 is TGTGCCAGCAGTTTTGGGGAGTACGAGCAGTACTTC.

The chain has TRBV4-3 and TRBJ1-4; tentatively, D is TRBD1 (6 bases). The CDR3 consists of 16 residues. The V gene lost 0 bases and the J gene lost 8 bases, with 16 bases spanning the gap. Looked up from germline, CDR1 is LGHNA and CDR2 is YSLEER. CDR3 residues: CASSQDYGPRGEKLFF. The CDR3 DNA reads TGCGCCAGCAGCCAAGATTATGGACCAAGGGGGGAAAAACTGTTTTTT.

The gene calls are TRBV6-6 and TRBJ2-1; 9 nucleotides match TRBD2. The CDR3 extends over 14 amino acids. Germline trimming cut 5 bases from V and 10 bases from J; bases unmatched to any gene: 9. Germline V gene sequence: CDR1 MNHNY, CDR2 SVGAGI (reference sequence). This CDR3 is CASSAMDSGREQFF. CDR3 nucleotide sequence: TGTGCCAGCAGTGCCATGGATAGCGGGAGAGAGCAGTTCTTC.

A few counts support this clone. The rearrangement joins TRBV27 to TRBJ2-5; 8 nucleotides align to TRBD1. This CDR3 has 17 residues. V shed 10 bases, J shed 5 bases, and the junction held 21 bases outside the gene matches. The germline CDR1 and CDR2 sequences are MNHEY and SMNVEV (reference sequence). The DNA of the CDR3 is TGTGCCATCTTAGGACCCCGGGACAGGACCGTAGGGGAGACCCAGTACTTC. This codes for CAILGPRDRTVGETQYF.

This chain connects TRBV5-1 to TRBJ1-1; 9 positions match TRBD1. The CDR3 is 16 residues long. Germline CDR1 and CDR2: SGHRS and YFSETQ. J lost 2 bases, V lost 7 bases, and 12 bases had no gene match. CDR3 loop: CASGVLRDRVNTEAFF. The CDR3 coding sequence is TGCGCCAGCGGTGTACTCCGGGACAGGGTAAACACTGAAGCTTTCTTT.

J is TRBJ1-1 and V is TRBV7-2, with TRBD1 identical over 7 bases. Germline values: CDR1 SGHTA, CDR2 FQGNSA. V shed 6 bases and J 7 bases; nucleotides not matched to a gene: 8. CDR3 size: 13 residues. CDR3 amino acids: CASSLIGGIEAFF. The CDR3 nucleotides are TGTGCCAGCAGTCTCATAGGGGGCATTGAAGCTTTCTTT.

J is TRBJ1-1 and V is TRBV28, with D possibly TRBD1 on 5 matching bases. The CDR3 length is 14 residues. Germline CDR1 reads MDHEN; CDR2 reads SYDVKM. Trimming removed 6 bases from V and 1 base from J, with 12 bases in between. CDR3 in amino acids: CASRSGGENTEAFF. As DNA, the CDR3 is TGTGCCAGCAGGTCTGGGGGGGAGAACACTGAAGCTTTCTTT. Full variable domain (missing parts from reference TRBV28 and TRBJ1-1): DVKVTQSSRYLVKRTGEKVFLECVQDMDHENMFWYRQDPGLGLRLIYFSYDVKMKEKGDIPEGYSVSREKKERFSLILESASTNQTSMYLCASRSGGENTEAFFGQGTRLTVV.

This clone was seen just once. V usage is TRBV9 and J usage is TRBJ1-2; 10 nucleotides agree with TRBD1. V trimming: 3 bases; J trimming: 5 bases; junction bases outside the gene matches: 7. Germline-derived CDR1 and CDR2 are SGDLS and YYNGEE. The CDR3 is made up of 15 amino acids. The CDR3 DNA follows: TGTGCCAGCAGCGCCCGACAGGGGGCGCTTTATGGCTACACCTTC. Translating it yields CASSARQGALYGYTF.